These 14 T cell receptor beta chains were all obtained from the same sample, sequenced in a study of STAT5B mutations in CD4+ large granular lymphocyte leukemia. This table comes from immunoSEQ multiplex PCR, and its TCRdb copy is limited to in-frame clones, with some not included. This table holds around 30,000 clones, around 70% found once. What was sequenced was CD4+ T cells from blood buffy coats. These receptor sequences come from a human donor in good health.

This rearrangement joins TRBV20-1 to TRBJ2-7; 8 nucleotides line up with TRBD1. This CDR3 contains 11 residues. CDR1 and CDR2 (germline): DFQATT, SNEGSKA (reference sequence). J lost 5 bases, V lost 6 bases, and 3 bases had no gene match. The CDR3 bases are TGCAGTGCCATGACAGGGGACGAGCAGTACTTC. Protein product: CSAMTGDEQYF.

The chain combines TRBV28 with TRBJ1-2; no clear D. V was clipped by 1 base and J by 4 bases, with 16 bases between them. CDR3 size: 16 residues. Per germline, CDR1 MDHEN and CDR2 SYDVKM. The CDR3: CASSLLSSGRSYGYTF. The CDR3 nucleotides are TGTGCCAGCAGTTTATTGAGCAGCGGCAGGTCCTATGGCTACACCTTC.

In regard to this clone: The identical CDR3 is also encoded by other nucleotide sequences in the sample. The V gene is TRBV5-1, the J gene TRBJ1-1, with 7 positions matching TRBD1. CDR3 size: 14 residues. Germline V gene data show CDR1 as SGHRS and CDR2 as YFSETQ. V dropped 2 bases and J dropped 1; count of bases not matched to a gene: 2. Written as DNA, the CDR3 is TGCGCCAGCAGCTTCCGGACAGGGAACACTGAAGCTTTCTTT. Translation gives CASSFRTGNTEAFF.

The rearrangement joins TRBV29-1 to TRBJ2-5; no clear D. CDR3 length: 13 amino acids. CDR1 is SQVTM, CDR2 ANQGSEA, per germline. Deletions cut 5 bases from V and 7 bases from J, with 17 bases between. Here the CDR3 DNA reads TGCAGCGTTCCGAAGACTTCAGGAGTGACCCAGTACTTC. It codes for CSVPKTSGVTQYF.

The chain has TRBV6-6 and TRBJ2-2; 8 bases match TRBD2. The germline V gene encodes CDR1 MNHNY and CDR2 SVGAGI (reference sequence). This CDR3 contains 16 residues. J gave up 7 bases and V 6 bases, and 13 bases lay outside the gene matches. CDR3 amino acids: CASRSGTSFIDGELFF. The CDR3 DNA reads as TGTGCCAGCAGATCCGGGACTAGTTTTATAGACGGGGAGCTGTTTTTT.

The chain uses TRBV9 and TRBJ1-2, with 9 bases matching TRBD1. V lost 7 bases, J lost 4 bases, and 5 bases stayed unmatched. The CDR3 is 13 amino acids. Germline V gene sequence: CDR1 SGDLS, CDR2 YYNGEE. CDR3 in amino acids: CASQETGGYGYTF. For the CDR3, the DNA is TGTGCCAGCCAAGAGACAGGGGGCTATGGCTACACCTTC.

As concerns this clone: At one end the junction does not follow the germline gene, possibly because of a read error. The chain recombines TRBV6-1 with TRBJ2-2; D is possibly TRBD2 (6 bases). The CDR3 runs to 12 residues. Germline-derived CDR1 and CDR2 are MNHNS and SASEGT. CDR3 amino acids: CASSPRRGQLFF. As DNA, the CDR3 is TGTGCCAGCAGCCCCAGGAGGGGCCAGCTCTTTTTT.

V gene TRBV6-5 combines with J gene TRBJ1-5; 7 bases match TRBD1. From germline, CDR1 is MNHEY and CDR2 SVGAGI. Trimming took 6 bases from V and 7 from J; bases not matched to a gene: 9. The CDR3 loop spans 14 amino acids. The CDR3 spells CASRTKRTGQPQHF. Written as DNA, the CDR3 is TGTGCCAGCAGGACTAAAAGGACAGGACAGCCCCAGCATTTT.

The chain recombines TRBV7-2 with TRBJ1-5, with D perhaps matching TRBD1 (5 bases). The germline gives CDR1 SGHTA, CDR2 FQGNSA. Trimming stripped 5 bases from V and 7 bases from J, with 18 bases between. The CDR3 is 15 residues long. CDR3 coding DNA: TGTGCCAGCAGCGAGATCCGGGGGACCACCCAGCCCCAGCATTTT. It yields the protein CASSEIRGTTQPQHF.

The V and J genes are TRBV7-2 and TRBJ1-1; TRBD1 matches at 8 bases. This CDR3 is built from 14 residues. After removal of 3 bases from V and 1 base from J, the junction contained 1 base not matched to a gene. Per the germline V gene, CDR1 is SGHTA and CDR2 is FQGNSA. CDR3 sequence (DNA): TGTGCCAGCAGCTTTGACAGGGGGAACACTGAAGCTTTCTTT. It encodes CASSFDRGNTEAFF.

The chain joins TRBV7-2 to TRBJ2-1, with D maybe TRBD2 (5 bases). The germline CDR1 and CDR2 sequences are SGHTA and FQGNSA. There are 15 residues in the CDR3. V shed 3 bases and J shed 9 bases, with 18 bases lying between them. CDR3 sequence: CASSLLGSKRGEQFF. In nucleotides, the CDR3 is TGTGCCAGCAGCTTGCTAGGGAGTAAGCGTGGTGAGCAGTTCTTC.

J is TRBJ1-4 and V is TRBV7-9; 7 nucleotides match TRBD1. The germline CDR1 and CDR2 sequences are SEHNR and FQNEAQ (reference sequence). This CDR3 spans 15 amino acids. The J segment lost 5 bases and the V segment lost 3 bases, leaving 6 bases of the junction unmatched. The CDR3 DNA follows: TGTGCCAGCAGCTTCCGGACAGGACAAAATGAAAAACTGTTTTTT. Translated: CASSFRTGQNEKLFF.

The CDR3 sequence: CASSQDLGWPKNIQYF. The CDR3 DNA reads as TGTGCCAGCAGCCAAGATCTGGGTTGGCCCAAAAACATTCAGTACTTC. The V call is TRBV4-2, the J call TRBJ2-4; D remains ambiguous. CDR3 length: 16 residues. V lost 0 bases and J 2 bases, leaving 11 bases between the germline ends. Germline-derived CDR1 and CDR2 are LGHNA and YNFKEQ.

The chain has TRBV18 and TRBJ2-7, with D possibly TRBD2 on 6 matching bases. CDR1 is KGHSH and CDR2 is LQKENI in the germline V gene. The CDR3 runs to 14 residues. Trimming left V 0 bases short and J 4 bases short, with 10 bases between. CDR3 nucleotides: TGTGCCAGCTCACCACCGGTGGGGGGATACGAGCAGTACTTC. Its translation is CASSPPVGGYEQYF.